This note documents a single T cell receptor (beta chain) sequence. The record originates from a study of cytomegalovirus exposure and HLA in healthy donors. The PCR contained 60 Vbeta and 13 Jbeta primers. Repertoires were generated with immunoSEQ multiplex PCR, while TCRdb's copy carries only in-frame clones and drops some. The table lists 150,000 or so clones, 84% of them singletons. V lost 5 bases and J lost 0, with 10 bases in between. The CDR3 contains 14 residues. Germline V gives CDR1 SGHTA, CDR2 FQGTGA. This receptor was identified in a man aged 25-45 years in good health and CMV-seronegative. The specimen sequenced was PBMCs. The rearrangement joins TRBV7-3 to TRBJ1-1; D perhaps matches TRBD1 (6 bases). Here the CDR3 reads CASSPGVVNTEAFF. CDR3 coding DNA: TGTGCCAGCAGCCCAGGGGTGGTGAACACTGAAGCTTTCTTT.